Listed here are 29 T cell receptor beta chains from one sample, sequenced in a study of OX40 agonist ivuxolimab in advanced cancers. Profiled with immunoSEQ multiplex PCR; TCRdb holds only in-frame clones, not every one. The sample shows approximately 74,000 clones, more than 70% of them seen only once. The source material was CD4+ or CD8+ T cells sorted from blood, sampled in a trial of the OX40 agonist ivuxolimab. Receptor source: an adult with an advanced solid tumor such as melanoma, head and neck, liver or kidney cancer.

V gene TRBV18 combines with J gene TRBJ2-7; the match to TRBD2 covers 8 bases. Germline values: CDR1 KGHSH, CDR2 LQKENI. V lost 0 bases and J lost 5; bases outside the gene matches: 12. The CDR3 covers 17 residues. In DNA form, the CDR3 reads TGTGCCAGCTCACCACCGTTAGGCGGGAGGAAGGGCCACGAGCAGTACTTC. Amino acid sequence: CASSPPLGGRKGHEQYF. The full variable domain, with the rest looked up from reference TRBV18 and TRBJ2-7, is NAGVMQNPRHLVRRRGQEARLRCSPMKGHSHVYWYRQLPEEGLKFMVYLQKENIIDESGMPKERFSAEFPKEGPSILRIQQVVRGDSAAYFCASSPPLGGRKGHEQYFGPGTRLTVT.

In this sample, this clone turned up a few times. V and J are TRBV9 and TRBJ2-7; no clear D. Germline loops: CDR1 SGDLS, CDR2 YYNGEE. The ends were cut back, 5 bases at V and 0 bases at J, with 15 bases in the middle. CDR3 length: 15 amino acids. CDR3 residues: CASSETPSSSYEQYF. CDR3 bases: TGTGCCAGCAGTGAAACACCGAGTAGCTCCTACGAGCAGTACTTC.

The chain couples TRBV11-3 to TRBJ2-3; D is undetermined. There are 15 residues in the CDR3. V was trimmed by 1 base and J by 9 bases, leaving 17 bases between them. The germline gives CDR1 SGHNT, CDR2 YENEEA. CDR3 DNA: TGTGCCAGCAGCTTAGTGGCTGGGGATCTGGGGACGCAGTATTTT. This codes for CASSLVAGDLGTQYF.

The gene calls are TRBV28 and TRBJ2-7, with TRBD1 matching over 9 bases. Germline values: CDR1 MDHEN, CDR2 SYDVKM. V was pared by 5 bases and J by 3 bases, with 8 bases of the junction left unmatched. CDR3 length: 15 amino acids. The CDR3 nucleotides are TGTGCCAGCAGTCGACCGGGACAGGGAATCTACGAGCAGTACTTC. Translation gives CASSRPGQGIYEQYF.

This sequence joins TRBV5-4 and TRBJ2-7; 9 bases fit TRBD2. CDR1 SGHNT and CDR2 YYREEE come from the germline V gene (reference sequence). The CDR3 consists of 18 residues. V dropped 4 bases and J dropped 5; count of bases not matched to a gene: 19. This chain's CDR3 is CASSPVSAGGPKAHEQYF. The CDR3 DNA follows: TGTGCCAGCAGCCCGGTCTCGGCGGGAGGGCCTAAGGCCCACGAGCAGTACTTC.

The rearrangement uses TRBV9 and TRBJ1-2, with TRBD1 matching over 10 bases. The CDR3 has 14 residues. CDR1 SGDLS and CDR2 YYNGEE come from the germline V gene. J gave up 2 bases and V 4 bases, and 2 bases lay outside the gene matches. CDR3 residues: CASSPGQGNYGYTF. The DNA for the CDR3 is TGTGCCAGCAGCCCGGGACAGGGGAACTATGGCTACACCTTC.

The chain couples TRBV19 to TRBJ2-5; 8 positions agree with TRBD1. J was trimmed by 0 bases and V by 4 bases; bases with no gene match: 4. Germline CDR1 reads LNHDA; CDR2 reads SQIVND (reference sequence). The CDR3 is made up of 15 amino acids. The CDR3 nucleotides are TGTGCCAGTAGTACCCGACAGGGGTACCAAGAGACCCAGTACTTC. This sequence encodes CASSTRQGYQETQYF.

The genes are TRBV5-1 and TRBJ2-1; perhaps TRBD2 as D (5 bases). V shed 6 bases and J shed 0 bases, with 10 bases lying between them. CDR3 size: 14 residues. Germline CDR1 reads SGHRS; CDR2 reads YFSETQ. The CDR3: CASNDGGSYNEQFF. The DNA for the CDR3 is TGCGCCAGCAATGACGGAGGCTCCTACAATGAGCAGTTCTTC.

The table lists this clone with a count of one. The chain carries TRBV15 and TRBJ1-2; the D gene is possibly TRBD1 (5 bases). The CDR3 consists of 14 residues. CDR1 is LNHNV and CDR2 is YYDKDF in the germline V gene (reference sequence). V lost 1 base and J lost 5, with 11 bases in between. In DNA, the CDR3 is TGTGCCACCAGCAGAGGCACGGGGGGTTATGGCTACACCTTC. Its protein is CATSRGTGGYGYTF.

This chain connects TRBV14 to TRBJ2-7; the match to TRBD1 covers 9 bases. Germline lookup yields CDR1 SGHDN and CDR2 FVKESK. V lost 2 bases and J lost 0; bases outside the gene matches: 5. The CDR3 loop spans 16 amino acids. The CDR3 here is CASSQPGQGNSYEQYF. The CDR3 DNA reads as TGTGCCAGCAGCCAACCGGGACAGGGCAACTCCTACGAGCAGTACTTC.

This clone was recorded a few times. The rearrangement links TRBV5-4 to TRBJ2-5, with D possibly being TRBD2 (6 bases). The germline CDR1 and CDR2 sequences are SGHNT and YYREEE (reference sequence). The CDR3 extends over 15 amino acids. V lost 4 bases to trimming and J lost 5 bases, with 18 bases between them. The DNA of the CDR3 is TGTGCCAGCAGCCCTAAGTCCCGGGAGTCGGAGACCCAGTACTTC. It encodes CASSPKSRESETQYF.

The chain couples TRBV7-2 to TRBJ2-7, with D perhaps TRBD2 (5 bases). The CDR3 totals 14 residues. The ends were cut back, 0 bases at V and 4 bases at J, with 10 bases in the middle. In germline, CDR1 is SGHTA, CDR2 FQGNSA. CDR3 nucleotide sequence: TGTGCCAGCAGCTTAGCGGGAGATAGGTACGAGCAGTACTTC. It translates to CASSLAGDRYEQYF.

J is TRBJ2-1 and V is TRBV27; D not resolved. The germline V gene has CDR1 MNHEY and CDR2 SMNVEV (reference sequence). This CDR3 is 10 amino acids long. Trimming shortened V by 7 bases and J by 8 bases, and 6 bases separated the two germline ends. The DNA of the CDR3 is TGTGCCAGCACTGCCGATGAGCAGTTCTTC. Its protein product is CASTADEQFF.

Only a few counts were recorded for this clone. The chain employs TRBV29-1 and TRBJ1-1; TRBD1 might be the D (5 bases). Germline-derived CDR1 and CDR2 are SQVTM and ANQGSEA. Trimming removed 7 bases from V and 4 bases from J, with 13 bases in between. The CDR3 has 12 amino acids. CDR3 sequence (DNA): TGCAGCGGGAGCCAGAGGGGCACTGAAGCTTTCTTT. It encodes CSGSQRGTEAFF. The variable domain in full, with the rest retrieved from reference TRBV29-1 and TRBJ1-1, is SAVISQKPSRDICQRGTSLTIQCQVDSQVTMMFWYRQQPGQSLTLIATANQGSEATYESGFVIDKFPISRPNLTFSTLTVSNMSPEDSSIYLCSGSQRGTEAFFGQGTRLTVV.

This chain uses TRBV7-8 with TRBJ2-5; 7 bases agree with TRBD2. The CDR3 contains 14 residues. J was trimmed by 1 base and V by 3 bases; bases with no gene match: 2. From germline, CDR1 is SGHVS and CDR2 FQNEAQ. CDR3 region: CASSFGTTQETQYF. The CDR3 nucleotides are TGTGCCAGCAGCTTTGGGACTACCCAAGAGACCCAGTACTTC. Full variable domain (outside the CDR3, taken from reference TRBV7-8 and TRBJ2-5): GAGVSQSPRYKVAKRGQDVALRCDPISGHVSLFWYQQALGQGPEFLTYFQNEAQLDKSGLPSDRFFAERPEGSVSTLKIQRTQQEDSAVYLCASSFGTTQETQYFGPGTRLLVL.

V and J are TRBV4-3 and TRBJ2-7, with TRBD1 matching over 11 bases. Germline V gene sequence: CDR1 LGHNA, CDR2 YSLEER. The trim removed 4 bases at V and 3 bases at J, leaving 2 bases unmatched. This CDR3 contains 14 residues. CDR3 in DNA: TGCGCCAGCAGCCGGGGGACAGGGGGCTACGAGCAGTACTTC. Protein product: CASSRGTGGYEQYF.

The gene calls are TRBV5-1 and TRBJ1-1, with D tentatively TRBD1 (5 bases). Germline CDR1 reads SGHRS; CDR2 reads YFSETQ. The CDR3 loop spans 14 amino acids. The ends were cut back, 3 bases at V and 2 bases at J, with 11 bases in the middle. The DNA of the CDR3 is TGCGCCAGCAGCTCGTTTGACAGAAACACTGAAGCTTTCTTT. It is translated as CASSSFDRNTEAFF.

This clone has just one count. CDR3 in amino acids: CASSLQEGRANVLTF. In nucleotides, the CDR3 is TGTGCCAGCAGTTTACAGGAGGGGAGGGCCAACGTCCTGACTTTC. The chain joins TRBV27 to TRBJ2-6; D possibly corresponds to TRBD2 (6 bases). There are 15 residues in the CDR3. Germline assignment: CDR1 MNHEY and CDR2 SMNVEV (reference sequence). V lost 2 bases to trimming and J lost 5 bases, with 10 bases between them.

There are a few counts of this clone. This chain connects TRBV27 to TRBJ2-7; 11 bases are a match to TRBD2. CDR1 is MNHEY, CDR2 SMNVEV, per germline (reference sequence). The junction had 5 bases not matched to a gene; V was cut back by 3 bases and J by 4 bases. The CDR3 runs to 15 residues. CDR3 bases: TGTGCCAGCAGTTTGGCGCTAGCGGGGGGATACGAGCAGTACTTC. Amino acid sequence: CASSLALAGGYEQYF.

CDR3 loop: CASSPPVPGRNTEAFF. The CDR3 coding sequence is TGTGCCAGCTCACCACCGGTCCCGGGGAGGAACACTGAAGCTTTCTTT. This sequence joins TRBV18 and TRBJ1-1; no clear D gene. Germline lookup yields CDR1 KGHSH and CDR2 LQKENI. Trimming removed 0 bases from V and 1 base from J, with 12 bases in between. The CDR3 covers 16 residues.

The genes are TRBV19 and TRBJ2-1; 10 positions agree with TRBD2. V gave up 5 bases and J gave up 2 bases; unmatched junction bases: 6. Germline V gene data show CDR1 as LNHDA and CDR2 as SQIVND (reference sequence). CDR3 length: 16 residues. This chain's CDR3 is CASSSITSGTYNEQFF. For the CDR3, the DNA is TGTGCCAGTAGTTCCATCACTAGCGGGACCTACAATGAGCAGTTCTTC.

The table lists this clone with a count of one. This sequence joins TRBV2 and TRBJ2-7; 7 positions match TRBD1. The V gene's germline CDR1 is SNHLY and CDR2 FYNNEI. The CDR3 contains 13 residues. J lost 0 bases, V lost 10 bases, and 6 bases had no gene match. CDR3 sequence reads: CANWTGLSYEQYF. The CDR3 nucleotides read TGTGCCAATTGGACAGGACTCTCCTACGAGCAGTACTTC.

The J gene is TRBJ1-2, the V gene TRBV12-2; the DNA was not used to check the table's D call, TRBD1. TRBV12-2 is reported as a pseudogene. The CDR3 consists of 15 residues. CDR3 bases: TGTGCAAGTCGCGAAACACAGGAAGACCTCTATGGCTACACCTTC. Translated, it gives CASRETQEDLYGYTF.

This clone was recorded once. V gene TRBV7-2 combines with J gene TRBJ2-5; unclear D gene. V was trimmed by 2 bases and J by 2 bases, leaving 0 bases between them. The CDR3 totals 11 residues. Germline CDR1 is SGHTA and CDR2 is FQGNSA. CDR3 protein: CASSLQETQYF. For the CDR3, the DNA is TGTGCCAGCAGCTTACAAGAGACCCAGTACTTC.

The V call is TRBV6-5, the J call TRBJ1-2; weak D call: TRBD1 (5 bases). The CDR3 length is 14 residues. V lost 1 base, J lost 3 bases, and 9 bases lay in between. CDR1 MNHEY and CDR2 SVGAGI come from the germline V gene. DNA of the CDR3: TGTGCCAGCAGTTACTACGGGGGTGACTATGGCTACACCTTC. This gives the protein CASSYYGGDYGYTF.

The gene calls are TRBV4-3 and TRBJ2-3, with D unclear. CDR3 length: 16 residues. Trimming removed 0 bases from V and 6 bases from J, with 16 bases in between. Looked up from germline, CDR1 is LGHNA and CDR2 is YSLEER. The CDR3 DNA reads as TGCGCCAGCAGCCAAGATTCGGGCGTCCCCTGGGATACGCAGTATTTT. Translation gives CASSQDSGVPWDTQYF.

The V and J genes are TRBV29-1 and TRBJ2-3, with TRBD2 matching over 11 bases. The CDR3 length is 17 residues. The trim removed 7 bases at V and 6 bases at J, leaving 18 bases unmatched. CDR1 is SQVTM, CDR2 ANQGSEA, per germline. The CDR3 region has the DNA TGCAGCGCAGGAGGGACTAGCGGAGAGGGACACGGGGATACGCAGTATTTT. Protein sequence: CSAGGTSGEGHGDTQYF.

The V and J genes are TRBV11-2 and TRBJ2-1; maybe TRBD1 (6 bases). From germline, CDR1 is SGHAT and CDR2 FQNNGV. V was shortened by 5 bases and J by 4 bases, with 12 bases between the two germline ends. CDR3 size: 14 residues. The CDR3: CASSPRQVYNEQFF. The CDR3 nucleotides are TGTGCCAGCAGCCCACGACAGGTTTACAATGAGCAGTTCTTC.

V is TRBV5-3 and J is TRBJ2-3, with TRBD2 matching 7 bases. TRBV5-3 is placed among ORFs of uncertain function. The V gene end was trimmed by 4 bases and the J gene end by 5 bases; junction bases not matched to a gene: 10. The CDR3 totals 15 residues. DNA for the CDR3: TGTGCCAGAAGCAAAGAGCGGGGAGCTGGAGATACGCAGTATTTT. Translated: CARSKERGAGDTQYF.